This T cell receptor beta chain was observed in a study of T cell repertoires in cytomegalovirus infection. Study-level background: CMV infection plus the matching HLA type was flagged by public TCR beta signatures.

TCRdb passed the reads through MiXCR, listing each CDR3 protein once. The sample has nearly 550,000 distinct CDR3 sequences, approximately 15% seen once. Per germline, CDR1 MNHEY and CDR2 SMNVEV (reference sequence). The CDR3 length is 15 residues. The J segment lost 7 bases and the V segment lost 5 bases, leaving 8 bases of the junction unmatched. General study results and limits: CMV carriers with the relevant HLA were identified by cumulative public TCR beta family frequency.

This clonotype was counted a few times. Its antigen is currently unknown. Sequencing used CD8+ T cells from PBMCs. V and J are TRBV27 and TRBJ1-4; 9 nucleotides agree with TRBD1. The sequence derives from a human donor in good health (CMV status not recorded). Some clones in this sample may be carry-over from other donors' samples. The CDR3 nucleotides read TGTGCCAGCAGTAACCGGGACAGGGAGGGTGAAAAACTGTTTTTT. It is translated as CASSNRDREGEKLFF.